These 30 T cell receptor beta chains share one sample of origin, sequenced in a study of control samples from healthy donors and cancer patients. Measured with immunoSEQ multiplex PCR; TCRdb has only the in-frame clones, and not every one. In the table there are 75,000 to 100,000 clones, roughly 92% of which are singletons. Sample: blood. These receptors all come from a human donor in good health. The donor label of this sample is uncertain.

In DNA form, the CDR3 reads TGTGCTAGTGGTTTGGTACTGTCGGGGGGGTCTGGTGAGCAGTTCTTC. It encodes CASGLVLSGGSGEQFF. The chain uses TRBV12-5 and TRBJ2-1, with 8 bases lining up with TRBD2. Looked up from germline, CDR1 is LGHNT and CDR2 is FRNRAP. The length of the CDR3 is 16 residues. The trim removed 0 bases at V and 9 bases at J, leaving 10 bases unmatched.

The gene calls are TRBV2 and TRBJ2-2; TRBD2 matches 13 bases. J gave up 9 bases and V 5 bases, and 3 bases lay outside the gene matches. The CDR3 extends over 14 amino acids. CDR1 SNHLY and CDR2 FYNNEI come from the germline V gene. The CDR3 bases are TGTGCCAGCAGTCGACTAGCGGGGGGCCGGGAGCTGTTTTTT. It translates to CASSRLAGGRELFF.

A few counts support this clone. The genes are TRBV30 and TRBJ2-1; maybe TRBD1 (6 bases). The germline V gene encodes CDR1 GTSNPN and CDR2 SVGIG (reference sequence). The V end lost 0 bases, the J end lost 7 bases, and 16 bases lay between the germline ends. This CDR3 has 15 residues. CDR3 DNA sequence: TGTGCCTGGAGTGTAAGGGGAACAGGGTGGAATGAGCAGTTCTTC. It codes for CAWSVRGTGWNEQFF. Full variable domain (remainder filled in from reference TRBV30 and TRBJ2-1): SQTIHQWPATLVQPVGSPLSLECTVEGTSNPNLYWYRQAAGRGLQLLFYSVGIGQISSEVPQNLSASRPQDRQFILSSKKLLLSDSGFYLCAWSVRGTGWNEQFFGPGTRLTVL.

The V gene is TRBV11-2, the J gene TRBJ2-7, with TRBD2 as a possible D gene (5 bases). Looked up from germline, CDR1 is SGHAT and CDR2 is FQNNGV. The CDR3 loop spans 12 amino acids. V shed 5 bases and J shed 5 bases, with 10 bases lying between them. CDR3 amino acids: CASSPGLNEQYF. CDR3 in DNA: TGTGCCAGCAGCCCTGGACTGAACGAGCAGTACTTC.

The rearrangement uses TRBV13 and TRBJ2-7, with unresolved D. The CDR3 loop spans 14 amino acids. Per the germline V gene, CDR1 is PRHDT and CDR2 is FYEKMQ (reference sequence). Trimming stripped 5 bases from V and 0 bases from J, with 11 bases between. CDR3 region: CASSPSLSSYEQYF. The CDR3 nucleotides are TGTGCCAGCAGCCCCAGTCTGAGCTCCTACGAGCAGTACTTC.

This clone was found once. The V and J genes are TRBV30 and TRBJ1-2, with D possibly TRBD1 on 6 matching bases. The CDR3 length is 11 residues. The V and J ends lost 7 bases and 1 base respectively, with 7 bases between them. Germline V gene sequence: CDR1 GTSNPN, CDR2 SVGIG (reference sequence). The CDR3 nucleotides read TGTGCCTCGGACAGTAACTATGGCTACACCTTC. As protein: CASDSNYGYTF.

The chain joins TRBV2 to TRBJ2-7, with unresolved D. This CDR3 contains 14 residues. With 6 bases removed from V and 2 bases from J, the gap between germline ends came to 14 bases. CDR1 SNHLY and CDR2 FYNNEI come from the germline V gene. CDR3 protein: CASSPEVIAYEQYF. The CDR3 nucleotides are TGTGCCAGCAGCCCAGAGGTCATTGCCTACGAGCAGTACTTC. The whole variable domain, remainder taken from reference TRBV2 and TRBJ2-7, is EPEVTQTPSHQVTQMGQEVILRCVPISNHLYFYWYRQILGQKVEFLVSFYNNEISEKSEIFDDQFSVERPDGSNFTLKIRSTKLEDSAMYFCASSPEVIAYEQYFGPGTRLTVT.

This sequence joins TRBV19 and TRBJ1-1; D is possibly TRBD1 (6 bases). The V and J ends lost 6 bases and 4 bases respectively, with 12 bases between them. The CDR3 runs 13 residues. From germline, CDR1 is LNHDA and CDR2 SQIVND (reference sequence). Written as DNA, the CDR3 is TGTGCCAGTAGCGCGAAGGGGGGCACTGAAGCTTTCTTT. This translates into CASSAKGGTEAFF.

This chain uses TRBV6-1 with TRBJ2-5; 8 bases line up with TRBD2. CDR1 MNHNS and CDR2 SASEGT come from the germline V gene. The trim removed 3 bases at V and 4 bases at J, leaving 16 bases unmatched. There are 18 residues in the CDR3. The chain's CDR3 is CASSEVRSGGPMGETQYF. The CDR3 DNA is TGTGCCAGCAGTGAGGTCAGGAGCGGGGGACCCATGGGAGAGACCCAGTACTTC.

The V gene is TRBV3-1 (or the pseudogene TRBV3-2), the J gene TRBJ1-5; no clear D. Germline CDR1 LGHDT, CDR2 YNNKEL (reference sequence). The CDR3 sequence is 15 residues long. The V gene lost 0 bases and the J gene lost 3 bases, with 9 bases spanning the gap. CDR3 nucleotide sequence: TGTGCCAGCAGCCAAGATGCAGGATACAATCAGCCCCAGCATTTT. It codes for CASSQDAGYNQPQHF.

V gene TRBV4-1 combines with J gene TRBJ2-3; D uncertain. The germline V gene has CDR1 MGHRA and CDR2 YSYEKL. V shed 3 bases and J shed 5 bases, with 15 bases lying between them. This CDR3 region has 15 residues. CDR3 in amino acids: CASSHPRVLGDTQYF. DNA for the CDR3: TGCGCCAGCAGCCACCCCCGGGTCCTTGGAGATACGCAGTATTTT.

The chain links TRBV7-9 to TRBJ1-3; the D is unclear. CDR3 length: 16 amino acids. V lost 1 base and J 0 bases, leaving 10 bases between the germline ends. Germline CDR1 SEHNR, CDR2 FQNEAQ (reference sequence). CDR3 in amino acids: CASSLGVTASGNTIYF. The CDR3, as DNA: TGTGCCAGCAGCTTAGGGGTAACAGCCTCTGGAAACACCATATATTTT.

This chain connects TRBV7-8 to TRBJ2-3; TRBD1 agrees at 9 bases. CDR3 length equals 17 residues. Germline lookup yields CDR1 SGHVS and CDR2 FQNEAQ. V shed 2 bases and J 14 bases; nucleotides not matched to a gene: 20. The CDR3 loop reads CASSLQRDRVVVSRGYF. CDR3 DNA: TGTGCCAGCAGCTTACAAAGGGACAGGGTTGTTGTGAGTCGAGGGTATTTT.

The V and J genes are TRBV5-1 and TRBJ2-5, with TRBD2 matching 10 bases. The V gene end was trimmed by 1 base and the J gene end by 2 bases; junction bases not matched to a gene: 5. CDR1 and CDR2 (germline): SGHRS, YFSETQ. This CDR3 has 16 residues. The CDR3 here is CASSLRSGGPQETQYF. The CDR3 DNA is TGCGCCAGCAGCTTGCGTAGCGGGGGGCCTCAAGAGACCCAGTACTTC.

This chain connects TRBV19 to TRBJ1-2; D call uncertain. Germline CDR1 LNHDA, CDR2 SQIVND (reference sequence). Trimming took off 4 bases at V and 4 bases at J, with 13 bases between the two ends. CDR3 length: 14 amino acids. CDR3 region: CASSRAESSYGYTF. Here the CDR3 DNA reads TGTGCCAGTAGTAGGGCGGAGTCTTCCTATGGCTACACCTTC.

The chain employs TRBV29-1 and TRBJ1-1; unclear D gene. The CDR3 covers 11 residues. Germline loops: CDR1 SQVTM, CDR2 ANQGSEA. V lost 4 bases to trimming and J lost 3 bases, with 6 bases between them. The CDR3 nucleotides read TGCAGCGTTGCGGTTGACACTGAAGCTTTCTTT. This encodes CSVAVDTEAFF.

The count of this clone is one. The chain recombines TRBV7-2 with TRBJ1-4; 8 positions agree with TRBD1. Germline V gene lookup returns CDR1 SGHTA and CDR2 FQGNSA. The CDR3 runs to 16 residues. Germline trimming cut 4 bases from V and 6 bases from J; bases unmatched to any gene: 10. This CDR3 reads CASSSLYRGGDEKLFF. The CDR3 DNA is TGTGCCAGCAGCTCCCTATACAGGGGGGGGGATGAAAAACTGTTTTTT.

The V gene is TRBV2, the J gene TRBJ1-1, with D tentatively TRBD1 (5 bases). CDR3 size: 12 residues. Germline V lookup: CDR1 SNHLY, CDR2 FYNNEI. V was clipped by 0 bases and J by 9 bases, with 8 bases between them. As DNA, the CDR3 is TGTGCCAGCAGTGAAGCCGGGGCAAAAGCTTTCTTT. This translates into CASSEAGAKAFF.

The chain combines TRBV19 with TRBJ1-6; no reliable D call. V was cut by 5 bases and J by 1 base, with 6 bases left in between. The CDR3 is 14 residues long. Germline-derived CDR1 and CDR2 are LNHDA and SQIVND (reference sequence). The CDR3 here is CASSEGSYNSPLHF. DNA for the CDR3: TGTGCCAGTAGTGAAGGGTCCTATAATTCACCCCTCCACTTT.

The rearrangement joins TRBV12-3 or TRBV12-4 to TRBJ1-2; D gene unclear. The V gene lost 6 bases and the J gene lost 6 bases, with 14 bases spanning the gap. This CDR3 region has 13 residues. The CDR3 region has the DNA TGTGCCAGCAGCCGGACTGCCAGGAATGGCTACACCTTC. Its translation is CASSRTARNGYTF.

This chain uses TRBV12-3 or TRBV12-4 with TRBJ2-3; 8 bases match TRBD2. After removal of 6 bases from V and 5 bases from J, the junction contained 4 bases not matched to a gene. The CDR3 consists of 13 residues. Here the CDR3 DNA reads TGTGCCAGCAGCGGACTAGCACAAGATACGCAGTATTTT. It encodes CASSGLAQDTQYF.

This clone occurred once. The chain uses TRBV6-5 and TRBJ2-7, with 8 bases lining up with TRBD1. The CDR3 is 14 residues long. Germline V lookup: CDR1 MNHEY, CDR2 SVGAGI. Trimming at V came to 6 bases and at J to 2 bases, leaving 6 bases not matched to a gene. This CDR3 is CASSQGAKAYEQYF. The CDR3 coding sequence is TGTGCCAGCAGCCAGGGGGCGAAAGCCTACGAGCAGTACTTC.

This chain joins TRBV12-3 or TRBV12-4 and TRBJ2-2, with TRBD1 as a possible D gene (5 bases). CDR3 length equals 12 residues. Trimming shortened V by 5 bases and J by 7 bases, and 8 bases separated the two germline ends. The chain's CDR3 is CASSRQNGELFF. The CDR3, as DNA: TGTGCCAGCAGTAGACAGAACGGGGAGCTGTTTTTT.

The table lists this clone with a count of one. CDR3 sequence: CASSYVRWGGSYEQYF. The CDR3 nucleotides are TGTGCCAGCAGCTACGTAAGGTGGGGTGGGTCCTACGAGCAGTACTTC. The chain combines TRBV11-2 with TRBJ2-7; D remains ambiguous. The germline V and J ends were trimmed by 4 bases and 1 base, with 17 bases remaining between them. CDR1 and CDR2 (germline): SGHAT, FQNNGV. The CDR3 runs 16 residues.

The CDR3 sequence is CASSYEQVSPLHF. The CDR3 DNA follows: TGTGCCAGCAGTTACGAACAGGTGTCACCCCTCCACTTT. The chain uses TRBV6-5 and TRBJ1-6; a possible D gene is TRBD1 (5 bases). Trimming shortened V by 2 bases and J by 10 bases, and 9 bases separated the two germline ends. The CDR3 extends over 13 amino acids. Germline V gene sequence: CDR1 MNHEY, CDR2 SVGAGI.

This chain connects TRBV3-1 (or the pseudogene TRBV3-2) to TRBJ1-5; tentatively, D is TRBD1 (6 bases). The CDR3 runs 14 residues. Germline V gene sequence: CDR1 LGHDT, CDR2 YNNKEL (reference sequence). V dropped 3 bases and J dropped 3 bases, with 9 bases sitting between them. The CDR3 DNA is TGTGCCAGCAGCCATAAGGGGGACAATCAGCCCCAGCATTTT. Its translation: CASSHKGDNQPQHF.

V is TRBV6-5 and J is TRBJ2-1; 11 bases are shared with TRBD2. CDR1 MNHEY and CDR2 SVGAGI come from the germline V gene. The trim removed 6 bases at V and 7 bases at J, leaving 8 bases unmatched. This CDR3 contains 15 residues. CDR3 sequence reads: CASRLRLAGMNEQFF. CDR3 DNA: TGTGCCAGCAGGTTACGACTAGCGGGGATGAATGAGCAGTTCTTC.

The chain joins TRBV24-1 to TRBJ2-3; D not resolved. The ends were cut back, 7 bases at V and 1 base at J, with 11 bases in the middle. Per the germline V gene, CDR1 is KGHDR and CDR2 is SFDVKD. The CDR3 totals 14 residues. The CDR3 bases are TGTGCCACCAGCCCCGCTGGCCGCACAGATACGCAGTATTTT. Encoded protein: CATSPAGRTDTQYF.

As DNA, the CDR3 is TGTGCCAGCAGGATCTACAGGGCGATGAACACTGAAGCTTTCTTT. It yields the protein CASRIYRAMNTEAFF. The chain recombines TRBV6-6 with TRBJ1-1, with a possible D match to TRBD1 (6 bases). The CDR3 loop spans 15 amino acids. Germline V CDR1 and CDR2: MNHNY, SVGAGI (reference sequence). V lost 6 bases and J lost 0, with 14 bases in between.

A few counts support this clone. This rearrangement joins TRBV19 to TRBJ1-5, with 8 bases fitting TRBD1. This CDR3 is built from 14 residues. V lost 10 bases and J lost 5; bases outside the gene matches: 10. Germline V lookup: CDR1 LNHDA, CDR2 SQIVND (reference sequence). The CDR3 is CATALDRADQPQHF. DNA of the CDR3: TGTGCCACCGCGTTGGACAGGGCTGATCAGCCCCAGCATTTT.